This T cell receptor beta chain was obtained from a study of cytomegalovirus exposure and HLA in healthy donors. The assay was immunoSEQ multiplex PCR, and TCRdb's table has in-frame clones only and misses some. This sample has fewer than 100,000 clones, with around 90% found just once. Study-wide results and limits: Most TCR sequences were rare, but some public TCRs occurred in many donors. Researchers counted around 170 TCR beta chains as cytomegalovirus-associated.

Trimming stripped 4 bases from V and 3 bases from J, with 12 bases between. The CDR3 has 14 amino acids. Germline CDR1 reads PRHDT; CDR2 reads FYEKMQ (reference sequence). With respect to this clone: Its cognate antigen is unknown.

The rearrangement uses TRBV13 and TRBJ2-5, with a tentative D call TRBD2 (7 bases). The source is a man younger than 45 in good health and CMV-seronegative. The sequenced material came from PBMCs. CDR3 region: CASSSREGEETQYF. Here the CDR3 DNA reads TGTGCCAGCAGCTCTAGGGAGGGGGAAGAGACCCAGTACTTC.